There are many counts of the clone carrying this T cell receptor (beta chain). The data belong to a study of regulatory T cells in long-lasting Graves disease. The wider study: Patients with new Graves' disease had used antithyroid drugs below 3 months.

This sample's time point: newly diagnosed GD, antithyroid drugs for less than 3 months. Preparation of the TCR library used RNA extracted from PBMCs. Graves' disease diagnosis followed American Thyroid Association guidelines. Both iRepertoire HTBI primers and Arm-PCR of CDR3 regions were used to build the TCR beta libraries. TCRdb used MiXCR to reprocess the multiplex PCR reads, holding one entry per CDR3 protein. The sample contains over 350,000 distinct CDR3 sequences, 11% to 15% of which appear only once. V gave up 4 bases and J gave up 0 bases, with 18 bases separating them. CDR1 and CDR2 from the germline V gene are MDHEN and SYDVKM. This CDR3 comprises 18 residues. Another study also made use of these data, one on T cells in Graves' hyperthyroidism and ophthalmopathy. From that paper: In the analysis, a 13 V-J model separated ophthalmopathy from stable hyperthyroidism.

The chain employs TRBV28 and TRBJ1-4; no clear D gene. The TCR comes from a woman aged 50 to 65 with Graves disease. The input for sequencing was peripheral blood mononuclear cells (PBMCs), taken at new diagnosis, from a patient treated with antithyroid drugs. The CDR3 DNA is TGTGCCAGCAGTTCAGCAGCGGTCCCCCCTTCAACTAATGAAAAACTGTTTTTT. It encodes CASSSAAVPPSTNEKLFF.